A single sample gave rise to the 21 T cell receptor beta chains below, sequenced in a study of metastatic and nonmetastatic thyroid tumors. Until they underwent thyroid surgery, no patient had received any treatment. TCRdb reassembled clones from the PCR reads with MiXCR. Among approximately 16,000 clones listed, around 13% were seen once. The specimen sequenced was blood. The receptors come from a female donor with papillary thyroid cancer or a benign thyroid nodule (not recorded which). Some clones in this sample may be carry-over from other donors' samples.

The chain is built from TRBV4-1 and TRBJ2-3, with D possibly being TRBD1 (5 bases). The germline CDR1 and CDR2 sequences are MGHRA and YSYEKL. The CDR3 is made up of 16 amino acids. V lost 1 base and J 4 bases, leaving 15 bases between the germline ends. CDR3 amino acids: CASSQVGARYPDTQYF. The CDR3 DNA is TGCGCCAGCAGCCAAGTTGGGGCTAGATATCCAGATACGCAGTATTTT.

This clone is medium-sized (0.01 to 0.1%). The CDR3 spells CASSSQGFEQYF. As DNA, the CDR3 is TGTGCCAGCAGTTCCCAGGGTTTCGAGCAGTACTTC. The chain couples TRBV27 to TRBJ2-7, with TRBD1 as a possible D gene (5 bases). Looked up from germline, CDR1 is MNHEY and CDR2 is SMNVEV (reference sequence). The CDR3 covers 12 residues. Trimming pared 4 bases from V and 6 bases from J, leaving 10 bases between.

The rearrangement uses TRBV5-1 and TRBJ2-3, with D maybe TRBD2 (6 bases). This CDR3 is 14 amino acids long. In germline, CDR1 is SGHRS, CDR2 YFSETQ. V was pared by 4 bases and J by 2 bases, with 11 bases between. The CDR3 sequence: CASSPVGLTDTQYF. In nucleotides, the CDR3 is TGCGCCAGCAGCCCCGTGGGACTCACAGATACGCAGTATTTT.

The table lists this clone with many counts. The chain carries TRBV7-3 and TRBJ2-1, with 7 bases identical to TRBD2. Germline V gene lookup returns CDR1 SGHTA and CDR2 FQGTGA. V dropped 0 bases and J dropped 4; count of bases not matched to a gene: 3. This CDR3 is 15 amino acids long. The DNA for the CDR3 is TGTGCCAGCAGCTTAACTAGCGGGCCTTACAATGAGCAGTTCTTC. This translates into CASSLTSGPYNEQFF. Based on the CDR3 plus reference TRBV7-3 and TRBJ2-1, the full variable domain is GAGVSQTPSNKVTEKGKYVELRCDPISGHTALYWYRQSLGQGPEFLIYFQGTGAADDSGLPNDRFFAVRPEGSVSTLKIQRTERGDSAVYLCASSLTSGPYNEQFFGPGTRLTVL.

This clone came up many times. The chain carries TRBV6-2 or TRBV6-3 and TRBJ2-1; D tentatively fits TRBD1 or TRBD2 (5 bases each). CDR1 is MNHEY and CDR2 is SVGEGT in the germline V gene. This CDR3 spans 15 amino acids. Trimming left V 2 bases short and J 3 bases short, with 11 bases between. CDR3 sequence reads: CASSYGGGGYNEQFF. CDR3 coding DNA: TGTGCCAGCAGTTACGGTGGTGGGGGCTACAATGAGCAGTTCTTC.

This clone was observed many times. This chain links TRBV30 with TRBJ2-6, with 12 bases aligning to TRBD1. The CDR3 runs to 17 residues. Germline values: CDR1 GTSNPN, CDR2 SVGIG (reference sequence). CDR3 sequence (DNA): TGTGCTTATCACCGGGACAGGGGGCGCGCTGGGGCCAACGTCCTGACTTTC. It yields the protein CAYHRDRGRAGANVLTF.

This clone occurred many times. V usage is TRBV29-1 and J usage is TRBJ1-5; 8 nucleotides agree with TRBD1. Germline trimming cut 4 bases from V and 2 bases from J; bases unmatched to any gene: 1. Per germline, CDR1 SQVTM and CDR2 ANQGSEA. The CDR3 loop spans 13 amino acids. The CDR3 here is CSVGTGRNQPQHF. The CDR3, as DNA: TGCAGCGTTGGGACAGGGCGCAATCAGCCCCAGCATTTT.

This clone was detected ten times or more. The chain carries TRBV4-2 and TRBJ2-6; 13 nucleotides match TRBD2. The V and J ends lost 4 bases and 0 bases, in that order; junction bases with no gene match: 9. Germline V gene data show CDR1 as LGHNA and CDR2 as YNFKEQ. The CDR3 length is 20 residues. CDR3: CASSPLGGLAGFSGANVLTF. CDR3 sequence (DNA): TGTGCCAGCAGCCCTCTTGGGGGACTAGCGGGGTTCTCTGGGGCCAACGTCCTGACTTTC.

This clone was seen more than once but under ten times. The genes are TRBV19 and TRBJ2-1; D perhaps matches TRBD2 (6 bases). Trimming shortened V by 11 bases and J by 0 bases, and 14 bases separated the two germline ends. Germline V gene data show CDR1 as LNHDA and CDR2 as SQIVND (reference sequence). The CDR3 totals 14 residues. As DNA, the CDR3 is TGTGCCTCGTGGGACGGGAGCTCCTACAATGAGCAGTTCTTC. Protein sequence: CASWDGSSYNEQFF. The variable domain in full, with the rest retrieved from reference TRBV19 and TRBJ2-1, is DGGITQSPKYLFRKEGQNVTLSCEQNLNHDAMYWYRQDPGQGLRLIYYSQIVNDFQKGDIAEGYSVSREKKESFPLTVTSAQKNPTAFYLCASWDGSSYNEQFFGPGTRLTVL.

This sequence joins TRBV18 and TRBJ2-7, with 11 positions matching TRBD2. With V trimmed by 4 bases and J by 4 bases, 6 bases remained unmatched. CDR3 length: 15 residues. Germline CDR1 is KGHSH and CDR2 is LQKENI. This chain's CDR3 is CASSRTGTSGYEQYF. Here the CDR3 DNA reads TGTGCCAGCTCACGAACCGGGACTAGCGGATACGAGCAGTACTTC.

As concerns this clone: The germline gene is not matched at one end of the junction; a read error may be the cause. CDR3 loop: CSSSEWSNTGELFF. The CDR3 DNA reads as TGTTCCAGCAGTGAATGGTCGAACACCGGGGAGCTGTTTTTT. V gene TRBV25-1 combines with J gene TRBJ2-2; no clear D. The CDR3 consists of 14 residues. Germline CDR1 is MGHDK and CDR2 is SYGVNS.

The chain carries TRBV28 and TRBJ2-7; D might be TRBD2 (6 bases). V dropped 5 bases and J dropped 3 bases, with 14 bases sitting between them. The CDR3 has 14 amino acids. Germline loops: CDR1 MDHEN, CDR2 SYDVKM. CDR3 loop: CASSLGGRNYEQYF. DNA for the CDR3: TGTGCCAGCAGTCTGGGAGGCCGAAACTACGAGCAGTACTTC.

This chain joins TRBV19 and TRBJ2-5; 10 bases fit TRBD2. The CDR3 is 16 residues long. Germline lookup yields CDR1 LNHDA and CDR2 SQIVND (reference sequence). V shed 1 base, J shed 5 bases, and the junction held 7 bases outside the gene matches. DNA of the CDR3: TGTGCCAGTAGTATAGGTTTGCTAGCGGGAGTTGAGACCCAGTACTTC. Encoded protein: CASSIGLLAGVETQYF.

This clone is classed as medium-sized. The rearrangement joins TRBV12-5 to TRBJ1-2, with 7 nucleotides matching TRBD1. CDR1 LGHNT and CDR2 FRNRAP come from the germline V gene. V lost 3 bases and J lost 0; bases outside the gene matches: 7. This CDR3 has 16 residues. CDR3 sequence reads: CASGFQAGTANYGYTF. The DNA for the CDR3 is TGTGCTAGTGGTTTCCAAGCCGGGACAGCTAACTATGGCTACACCTTC.

There are many counts of this clone. This same CDR3 is encoded by further DNA sequences in the sample. The genes are TRBV30 and TRBJ1-5; weak D call: TRBD1 (6 bases). The V and J ends lost 3 bases and 3 bases respectively, with 9 bases between them. The germline V gene encodes CDR1 GTSNPN and CDR2 SVGIG (reference sequence). This CDR3 is built from 13 residues. This CDR3 reads CAWSAGDNQPQHF. In nucleotides, the CDR3 is TGTGCCTGGAGCGCAGGGGACAATCAGCCCCAGCATTTT. The whole variable domain, remainder taken from reference TRBV30 and TRBJ1-5, is SQTIHQWPATLVQPVGSPLSLECTVEGTSNPNLYWYRQAAGRGLQLLFYSVGIGQISSEVPQNLSASRPQDRQFILSSKKLLLSDSGFYLCAWSAGDNQPQHFGDGTRLSIL.

This clone was observed many times. The chain links TRBV5-8 to TRBJ2-3; TRBD2 matches at 9 bases. Trimming at V came to 1 base and at J to 0 bases, leaving 0 bases not matched to a gene. The V gene's germline CDR1 is SGHTS and CDR2 YDEGEE. There are 15 residues in the CDR3. The CDR3 nucleotides are TGTGCCAGCAGCTTGACTAGCGGGAGCACAGATACGCAGTATTTT. This translates into CASSLTSGSTDTQYF.

This clone is medium-sized by share. The chain links TRBV28 to TRBJ2-1; D may be TRBD1 (5 bases). V was cut by 5 bases and J by 4 bases, with 12 bases left in between. Germline V gene data show CDR1 as MDHEN and CDR2 as SYDVKM. This CDR3 spans 14 amino acids. The CDR3 DNA sequence: TGTGCCAGCAGTAACGCCCACAGGTACAATGAGCAGTTCTTC. This sequence encodes CASSNAHRYNEQFF.

This clone was seen at least ten times. This chain links TRBV7-4 with TRBJ2-1; 11 positions agree with TRBD2. Germline V gives CDR1 SGHVT, CDR2 SQSDAQ. V was clipped by 3 bases and J by 5 bases; unmatched bases: 3. The CDR3 loop spans 15 amino acids. The CDR3 loop is CASSFGLAGNNEQFF. The DNA for the CDR3 is TGTGCCAGCAGCTTCGGACTAGCGGGTAACAATGAGCAGTTCTTC.

This clone was counted ten times or more. This chain uses TRBV2 with TRBJ2-1, with D unresolved. Trimming pared 6 bases from V and 10 bases from J, leaving 7 bases between. The CDR3 runs 10 residues. Germline V gene data show CDR1 as SNHLY and CDR2 as FYNNEI. CDR3 nucleotides: TGTGCCAGCAGAGTCGTAGAGCAGTTCTTC. This sequence encodes CASRVVEQFF.

This clone was seen repeatedly, ten times or more. The chain uses TRBV9 and TRBJ1-2, with TRBD1 identical over 9 bases. V dropped 2 bases and J dropped 4; count of bases not matched to a gene: 6. There are 15 residues in the CDR3. The germline CDR1 and CDR2 sequences are SGDLS and YYNGEE. The CDR3 DNA is TGTGCCAGCAGCGTTGGGACAGGGACTATCTATGGCTACACCTTC. This codes for CASSVGTGTIYGYTF. Full variable domain (missing parts from reference TRBV9 and TRBJ1-2): DSGVTQTPKHLITATGQRVTLRCSPRSGDLSVYWYQQSLDQGLQFLIQYYNGEERAKGNILERFSAQQFPDLHSELNLSSLELGDSALYFCASSVGTGTIYGYTFGSGTRLTVV.

In its sample, this clone was seen many times. The rearrangement joins TRBV5-4 to TRBJ2-5; TRBD1 agrees at 9 bases. The junction had 11 bases not matched to a gene; V was cut back by 9 bases and J by 2 bases. Looked up from germline, CDR1 is SGHNT and CDR2 is YYREEE (reference sequence). This CDR3 region has 15 residues. The CDR3: CATQDRGKSQETQYF. The CDR3 DNA sequence: TGTGCCACCCAAGACAGGGGGAAGTCTCAAGAGACCCAGTACTTC.